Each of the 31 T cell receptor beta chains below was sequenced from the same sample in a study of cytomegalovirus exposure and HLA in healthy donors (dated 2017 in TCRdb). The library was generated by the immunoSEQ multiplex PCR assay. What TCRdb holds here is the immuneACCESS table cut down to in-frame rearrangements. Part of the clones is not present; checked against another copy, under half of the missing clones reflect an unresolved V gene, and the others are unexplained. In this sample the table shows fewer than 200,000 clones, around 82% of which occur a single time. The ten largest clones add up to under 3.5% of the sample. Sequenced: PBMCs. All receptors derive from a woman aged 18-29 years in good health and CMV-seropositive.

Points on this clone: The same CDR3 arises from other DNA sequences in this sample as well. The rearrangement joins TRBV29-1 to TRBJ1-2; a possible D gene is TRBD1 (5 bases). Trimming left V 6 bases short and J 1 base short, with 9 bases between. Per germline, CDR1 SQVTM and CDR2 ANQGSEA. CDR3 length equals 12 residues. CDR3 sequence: CSVGGSNYGYTF. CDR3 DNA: TGCAGCGTGGGGGGAAGTAACTATGGCTACACCTTC.

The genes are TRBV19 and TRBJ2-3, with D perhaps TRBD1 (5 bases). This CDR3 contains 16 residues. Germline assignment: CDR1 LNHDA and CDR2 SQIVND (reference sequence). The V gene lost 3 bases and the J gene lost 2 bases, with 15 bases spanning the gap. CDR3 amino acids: CASSIAQTVPTDTQYF. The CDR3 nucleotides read TGTGCCAGTAGTATTGCGCAGACAGTCCCCACAGATACGCAGTATTTT. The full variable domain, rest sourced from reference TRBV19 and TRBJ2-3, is DGGITQSPKYLFRKEGQNVTLSCEQNLNHDAMYWYRQDPGQGLRLIYYSQIVNDFQKGDIAEGYSVSREKKESFPLTVTSAQKNPTAFYLCASSIAQTVPTDTQYFGPGTRLTVL.

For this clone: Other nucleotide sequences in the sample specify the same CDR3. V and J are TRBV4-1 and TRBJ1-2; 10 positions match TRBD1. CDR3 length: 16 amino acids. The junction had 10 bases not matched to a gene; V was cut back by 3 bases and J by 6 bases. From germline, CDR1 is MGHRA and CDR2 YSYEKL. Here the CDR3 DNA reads TGCGCCAGCAGCCACGGGGGGACAGGGGAGCGAGATGGCTACACCTTC. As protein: CASSHGGTGERDGYTF.

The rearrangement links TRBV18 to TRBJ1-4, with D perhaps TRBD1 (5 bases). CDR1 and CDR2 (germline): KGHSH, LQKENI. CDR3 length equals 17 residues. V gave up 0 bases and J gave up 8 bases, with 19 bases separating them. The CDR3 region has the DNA TGTGCCAGCTCACCACCACCCGGGGCCCGGGAGGGCGAAAAACTGTTTTTT. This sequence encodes CASSPPPGAREGEKLFF.

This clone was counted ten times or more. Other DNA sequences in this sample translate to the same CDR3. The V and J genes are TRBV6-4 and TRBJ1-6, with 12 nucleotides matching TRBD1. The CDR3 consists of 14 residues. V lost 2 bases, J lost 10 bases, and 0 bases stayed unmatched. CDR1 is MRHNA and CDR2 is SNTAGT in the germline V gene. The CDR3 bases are TGTGCCAGCAGTGACGGGACAGGGGGCTCACCCCTCCACTTT. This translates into CASSDGTGGSPLHF.

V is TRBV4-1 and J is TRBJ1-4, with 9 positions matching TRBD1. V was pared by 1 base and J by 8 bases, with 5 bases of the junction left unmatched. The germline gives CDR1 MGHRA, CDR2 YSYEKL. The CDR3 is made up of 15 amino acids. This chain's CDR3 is CASSQGRTGEEKLFF. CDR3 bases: TGCGCCAGCAGCCAAGGGAGGACAGGGGAAGAAAAACTGTTTTTT.

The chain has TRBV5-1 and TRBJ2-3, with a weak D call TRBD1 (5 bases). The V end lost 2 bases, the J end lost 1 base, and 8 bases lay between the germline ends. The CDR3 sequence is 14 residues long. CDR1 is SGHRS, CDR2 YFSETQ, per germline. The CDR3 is CASSFGAGTDTQYF. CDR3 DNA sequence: TGCGCCAGCAGCTTTGGGGCAGGCACAGATACGCAGTATTTT.

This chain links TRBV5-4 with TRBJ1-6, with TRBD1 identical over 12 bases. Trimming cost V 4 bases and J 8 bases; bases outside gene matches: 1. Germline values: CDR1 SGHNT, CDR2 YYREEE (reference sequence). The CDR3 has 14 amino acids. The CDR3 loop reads CASSRDRGHSPLHF. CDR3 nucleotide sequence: TGTGCCAGCAGCAGGGACAGGGGGCATTCACCCCTCCACTTT.

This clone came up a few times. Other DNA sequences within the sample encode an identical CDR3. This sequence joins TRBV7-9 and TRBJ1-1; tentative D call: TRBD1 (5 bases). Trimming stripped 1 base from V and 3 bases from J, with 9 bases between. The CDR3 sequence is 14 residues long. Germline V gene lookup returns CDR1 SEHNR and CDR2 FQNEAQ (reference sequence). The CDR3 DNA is TGTGCCAGCAGCTTAGTTCTAGGGGACACTGAAGCTTTCTTT. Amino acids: CASSLVLGDTEAFF.

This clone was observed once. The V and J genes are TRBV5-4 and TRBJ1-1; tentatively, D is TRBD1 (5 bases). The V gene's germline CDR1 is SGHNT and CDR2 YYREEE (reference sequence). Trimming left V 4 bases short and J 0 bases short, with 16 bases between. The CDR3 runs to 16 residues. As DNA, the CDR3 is TGTGCCAGCAGCCCCGGAGGGGAGATCATGAACACTGAAGCTTTCTTT. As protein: CASSPGGEIMNTEAFF.

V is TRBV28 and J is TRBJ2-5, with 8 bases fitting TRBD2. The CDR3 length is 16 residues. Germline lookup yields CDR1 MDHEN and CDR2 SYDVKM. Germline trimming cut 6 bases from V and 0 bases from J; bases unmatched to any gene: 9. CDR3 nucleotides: TGTGCCAGCAGACTAGCGGCGTTTGGGTACCAAGAGACCCAGTACTTC. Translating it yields CASRLAAFGYQETQYF.

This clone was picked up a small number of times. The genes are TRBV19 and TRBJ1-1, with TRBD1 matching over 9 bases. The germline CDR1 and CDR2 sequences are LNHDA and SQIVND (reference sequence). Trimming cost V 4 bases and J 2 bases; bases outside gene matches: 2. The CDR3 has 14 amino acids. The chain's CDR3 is CASSRDRDNTEAFF. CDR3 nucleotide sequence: TGTGCCAGTAGTAGGGACAGGGATAACACTGAAGCTTTCTTT. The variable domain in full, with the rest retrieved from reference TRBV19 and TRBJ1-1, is DGGITQSPKYLFRKEGQNVTLSCEQNLNHDAMYWYRQDPGQGLRLIYYSQIVNDFQKGDIAEGYSVSREKKESFPLTVTSAQKNPTAFYLCASSRDRDNTEAFFGQGTRLTVV.

The CDR3 DNA follows: TGTGCAAGTCGTTTACGCGATAATCAGCCCCAGCATTTT. Amino acid sequence: CASRLRDNQPQHF. J is TRBJ1-5 and V is TRBV12-2. TRBV12-2 is assigned pseudogene status. CDR3 length: 13 amino acids.

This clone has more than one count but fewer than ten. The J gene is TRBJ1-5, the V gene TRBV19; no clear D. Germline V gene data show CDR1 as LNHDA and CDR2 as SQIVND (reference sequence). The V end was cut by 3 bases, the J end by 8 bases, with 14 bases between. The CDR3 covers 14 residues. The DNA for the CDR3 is TGTGCCAGTAGTATCGGAACCTTGGCGGAGCCCCAGCATTTT. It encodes CASSIGTLAEPQHF.

For the CDR3, the DNA is TGTGCCAGCAGCTTAACAGGGGGTTCGAGTCGGAATGAGCAGTTCTTC. Its translation: CASSLTGGSSRNEQFF. The chain is built from TRBV5-8 and TRBJ2-1; 8 nucleotides align to TRBD1. Germline CDR1 is SGHTS and CDR2 is YDEGEE. V trimming: 2 bases; J trimming: 7 bases; junction bases outside the gene matches: 11. The CDR3 sequence is 16 residues long.

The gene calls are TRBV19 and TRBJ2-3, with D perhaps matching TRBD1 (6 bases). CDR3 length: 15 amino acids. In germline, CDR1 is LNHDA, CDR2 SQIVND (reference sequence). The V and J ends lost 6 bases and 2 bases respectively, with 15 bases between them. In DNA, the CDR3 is TGTGCCAGTAGCGAACAGGGATTGTCCACAGATACGCAGTATTTT. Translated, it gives CASSEQGLSTDTQYF.

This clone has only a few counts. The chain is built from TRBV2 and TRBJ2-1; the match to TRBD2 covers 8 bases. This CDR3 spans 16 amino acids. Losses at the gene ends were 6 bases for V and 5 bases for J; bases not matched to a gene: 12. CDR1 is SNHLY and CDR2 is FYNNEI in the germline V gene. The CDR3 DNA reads TGTGCCAGCAGACCTAGGACGGGAGGGTACCACAATGAGCAGTTCTTC. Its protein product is CASRPRTGGYHNEQFF.

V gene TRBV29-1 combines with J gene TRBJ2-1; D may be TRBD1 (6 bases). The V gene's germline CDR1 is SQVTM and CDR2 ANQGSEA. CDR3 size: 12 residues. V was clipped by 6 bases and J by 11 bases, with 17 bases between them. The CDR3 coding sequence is TGCAGCGTCCTAACAGGGTTCACCCAGCAGTTCTTC. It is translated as CSVLTGFTQQFF.

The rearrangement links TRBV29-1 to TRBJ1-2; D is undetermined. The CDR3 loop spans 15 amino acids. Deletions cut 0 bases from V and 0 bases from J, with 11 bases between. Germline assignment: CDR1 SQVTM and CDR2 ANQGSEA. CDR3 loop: CSVEDRGRSNYGYTF. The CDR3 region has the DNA TGCAGCGTTGAAGACCGGGGAAGGTCTAACTATGGCTACACCTTC.

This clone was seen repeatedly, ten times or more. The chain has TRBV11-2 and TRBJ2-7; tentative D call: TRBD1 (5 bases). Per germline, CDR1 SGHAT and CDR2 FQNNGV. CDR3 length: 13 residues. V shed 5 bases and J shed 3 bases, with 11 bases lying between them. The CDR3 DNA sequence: TGTGCCAGCAGCCTGGACAACGTCTACGAGCAGTACTTC. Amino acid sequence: CASSLDNVYEQYF.

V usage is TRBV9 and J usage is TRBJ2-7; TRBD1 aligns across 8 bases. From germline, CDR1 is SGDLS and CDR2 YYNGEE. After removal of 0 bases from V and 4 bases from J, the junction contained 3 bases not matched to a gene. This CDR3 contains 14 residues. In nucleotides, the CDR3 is TGTGCCAGCAGCGTAGCTGACAGGGGATACGAGCAGTACTTC. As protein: CASSVADRGYEQYF.

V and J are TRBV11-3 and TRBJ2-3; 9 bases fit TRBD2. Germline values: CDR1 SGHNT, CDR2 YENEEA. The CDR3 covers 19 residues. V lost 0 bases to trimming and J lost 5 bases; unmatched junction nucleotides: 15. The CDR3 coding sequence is TGTGCCAGCAGCTTAGAAAGTAGCGGGGGCCGTAAGGGCCGAGATACGCAGTATTTT. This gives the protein CASSLESSGGRKGRDTQYF.

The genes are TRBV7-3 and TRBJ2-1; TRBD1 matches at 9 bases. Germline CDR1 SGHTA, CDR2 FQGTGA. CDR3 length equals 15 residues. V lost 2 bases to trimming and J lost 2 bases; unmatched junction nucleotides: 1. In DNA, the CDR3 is TGTGCCAGCAGCTTAGGGACAGGGACCTACAATGAGCAGTTCTTC. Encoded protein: CASSLGTGTYNEQFF.

The CDR3 DNA follows: TGTGCCAGCAGCTCCATAGCGGGGGGGCCGCGGGAGACCCAGTACTTC. It yields the protein CASSSIAGGPRETQYF. The rearrangement uses TRBV7-2 and TRBJ2-5; 11 bases match TRBD2. With V trimmed by 4 bases and J by 5 bases, 9 bases remained unmatched. CDR1 SGHTA and CDR2 FQGNSA come from the germline V gene. The CDR3 is made up of 16 amino acids.

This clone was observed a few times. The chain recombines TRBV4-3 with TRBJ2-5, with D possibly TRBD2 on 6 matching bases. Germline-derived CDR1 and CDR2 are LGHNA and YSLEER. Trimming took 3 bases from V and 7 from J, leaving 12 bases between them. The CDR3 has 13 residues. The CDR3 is CASSQSISGTQYF. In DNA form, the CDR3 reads TGCGCCAGCAGCCAGTCGATTAGCGGGACCCAGTACTTC.

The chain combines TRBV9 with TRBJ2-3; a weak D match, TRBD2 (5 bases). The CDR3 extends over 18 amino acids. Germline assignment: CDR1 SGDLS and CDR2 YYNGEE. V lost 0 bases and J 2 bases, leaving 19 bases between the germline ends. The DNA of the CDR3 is TGTGCCAGCAGCGTAGATATTATGAGCGGAGGATCCACAGATACGCAGTATTTT. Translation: CASSVDIMSGGSTDTQYF.

Written as DNA, the CDR3 is TGTGCCAGCAGCACCCCACTGATAAATGAGCAGTTCTTC. This codes for CASSTPLINEQFF. This chain uses TRBV5-6 with TRBJ2-1; D remains ambiguous. Germline V gene sequence: CDR1 SGHDT, CDR2 YYEEEE. Trimming removed 4 bases from V and 7 bases from J, with 12 bases in between. The CDR3 runs to 13 residues.

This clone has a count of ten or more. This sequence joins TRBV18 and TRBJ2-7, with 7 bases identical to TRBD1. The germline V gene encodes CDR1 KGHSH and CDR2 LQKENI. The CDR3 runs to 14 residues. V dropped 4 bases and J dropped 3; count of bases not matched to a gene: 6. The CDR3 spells CASSLLGQDYEQYF. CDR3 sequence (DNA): TGTGCCAGCTCACTGCTCGGACAGGACTACGAGCAGTACTTC.

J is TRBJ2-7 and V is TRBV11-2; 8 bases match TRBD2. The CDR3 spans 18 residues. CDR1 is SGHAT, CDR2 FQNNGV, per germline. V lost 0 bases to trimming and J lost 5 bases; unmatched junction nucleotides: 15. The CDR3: CASSLEGRDGLAAHEQYF. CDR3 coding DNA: TGTGCCAGCAGCTTAGAAGGGAGGGATGGACTAGCAGCGCACGAGCAGTACTTC.

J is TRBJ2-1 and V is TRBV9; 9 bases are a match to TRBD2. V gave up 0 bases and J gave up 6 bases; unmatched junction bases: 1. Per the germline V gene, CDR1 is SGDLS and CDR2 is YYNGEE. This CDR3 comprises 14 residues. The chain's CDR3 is CASSVARGGNEQFF. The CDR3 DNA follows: TGTGCCAGCAGCGTAGCGCGGGGGGGCAATGAGCAGTTCTTC.

CDR3 coding DNA: TGCGCCAGCAGACCTACAGGAAACACTGAAGCTTTCTTT. This gives the protein CASRPTGNTEAFF. This chain uses TRBV4-1 with TRBJ1-1, with D possibly being TRBD1 (5 bases). Trimming removed 6 bases from V and 2 bases from J, with 10 bases in between. From germline, CDR1 is MGHRA and CDR2 YSYEKL. The CDR3 contains 13 residues.